Shown below are 14 T cell receptor beta chains from a single sample sequenced in a study of T-cell reconstitution after alpha-beta-depleted transplantation in children listed by TCRdb under 2016. The library was built by means of PCR. For sequencing, an Illumina HiSeq 2500 was employed. TCR libraries were prepared with molecular barcoding, using unique molecular identifiers to normalize TCRbeta repertoire quantification. Through fastp at Q25 and MiXCR, TCRdb rebuilt clones from the public reads, retaining in-frame beta chains. CDR3 protein sequences are deduplicated, and each keeps its most common genes and DNA. For this sample there are approximately 230,000 distinct CDR3 sequences; roughly 26% appear just once. About 2.6% of the sample is in the top ten clones. The treatment or condition label for this specimen denotes: allogeneic hematopoietic cell transplantation with graft depleted of TCRalphabeta T cells and CD19 B cells.

The source was PBMCs, collected before TCRalphabeta/CD19-depleted stem cell transplant. The receptors were sampled from a girl aged 2 to 9 with Fanconi anemia, due to receive a stem cell transplant.

Ten or more counts support this clonotype. V is TRBV20-1 and J is TRBJ2-6; D might be TRBD1 or TRBD2, each matching 5 bases. The CDR3 has 15 amino acids. Trimming removed 4 bases at V and 1 base at J, with 11 bases between. The germline gives CDR1 DFQATT, CDR2 SNEGSKA (reference sequence). CDR3 region: CSATQGRSGANVLTF. The CDR3 DNA sequence: TGCAGTGCTACGCAGGGACGGTCTGGGGCCAACGTCCTGACTTTC.

This clonotype was detected a few times. The chain is built from TRBV4-1 and TRBJ2-1; TRBD2 matches 7 bases. Germline V gives CDR1 MGHRA, CDR2 YSYEKL. The CDR3 is 17 amino acids. The V gene end was trimmed by 0 bases and the J gene end by 5 bases; junction bases not matched to a gene: 10. The CDR3 DNA is TGCGCCAGCAGCCAAGATCGTTGGCTAGCGGCCGACAATGAGCAGTTCTTC. This gives the protein CASSQDRWLAADNEQFF.

The chain carries TRBV12-3 or TRBV12-4 and TRBJ2-5; TRBD1 is a possible D gene (5 bases). The length of the CDR3 is 15 residues. Between the trimmed V and J ends, which lost 6 bases and 4 bases, there was a span of 18 bases. As DNA, the CDR3 is TGTGCCAGCAGCAGGACACCGGGCGGATCAGAGACCCAGTACTTC. This encodes CASSRTPGGSETQYF.

This clonotype has ten or more counts. This chain connects TRBV20-1 to TRBJ1-1; 7 bases are shared with TRBD1. V was pared by 3 bases and J by 3 bases, with 10 bases of the junction left unmatched. The CDR3 extends over 15 amino acids. Germline loops: CDR1 DFQATT, CDR2 SNEGSKA (reference sequence). The CDR3 nucleotides read TGCAGTGCTAGGTGGCAGGGGGGTTTGGACACTGAAGCTTTCTTT. Protein sequence: CSARWQGGLDTEAFF.

The CDR3 here is CSVAGRTYEQYF. Here the CDR3 DNA reads TGCAGCGTTGCAGGGAGGACCTACGAGCAGTACTTC. The rearrangement links TRBV29-1 to TRBJ2-7, with a possible D match to TRBD2 (6 bases). The CDR3 loop spans 12 amino acids. V was shortened by 4 bases and J by 2 bases, with 9 bases between the two germline ends. Germline V gives CDR1 SQVTM, CDR2 ANQGSEA.

This clonotype was counted between two and nine times. V and J are TRBV5-1 and TRBJ1-1; 8 positions match TRBD1. This CDR3 has 17 residues. From germline, CDR1 is SGHRS and CDR2 YFSETQ. Unmatched junction bases numbered 7, after V lost 0 bases and J lost 0 bases. Here the CDR3 DNA reads TGCGCCAGCAGCTTGGGGAGGGACAGGCCCATGAACACTGAAGCTTTCTTT. Translated, it gives CASSLGRDRPMNTEAFF.

The chain employs TRBV9 and TRBJ2-2; perhaps TRBD2 as D (6 bases). V was pared by 0 bases and J by 0 bases, with 9 bases between. Germline lookup yields CDR1 SGDLS and CDR2 YYNGEE. CDR3 length: 16 amino acids. The CDR3 DNA reads TGTGCCAGCAGCGTAGGAGGCGGGGCGAACACCGGGGAGCTGTTTTTT. Residues: CASSVGGGANTGELFF.

This clonotype appeared many times. The chain recombines TRBV12-3 or TRBV12-4 with TRBJ2-7, with 8 bases lining up with TRBD2. The CDR3 extends over 14 amino acids. Unmatched junction bases numbered 5, after V lost 2 bases and J lost 5 bases. The CDR3 here is CASSLSGSPNEQYF. For the CDR3, the DNA is TGTGCCAGCAGTTTAAGCGGGAGTCCCAACGAGCAGTACTTC.

V is TRBV11-2 and J is TRBJ2-7, with TRBD2 matching 8 bases. V was pared by 0 bases and J by 0 bases, with 7 bases of the junction left unmatched. The germline V gene has CDR1 SGHAT and CDR2 FQNNGV. This CDR3 is built from 17 residues. The CDR3 sequence: CASSLDGGENFSYEQYF. The CDR3 DNA is TGTGCCAGCAGCTTAGACGGGGGGGAGAACTTCTCCTACGAGCAGTACTTC.

The sample holds many counts of this clonotype. V is TRBV5-1 and J is TRBJ2-1; possibly TRBD1 for D (5 bases). The CDR3 has 14 amino acids. Germline CDR1 and CDR2: SGHRS and YFSETQ. Trimming shortened V by 4 bases and J by 6 bases, and 14 bases separated the two germline ends. The CDR3 DNA follows: TGCGCCAGCAGCCCGACAGCTTCTCTCAATGAGCAGTTCTTC. Its protein product is CASSPTASLNEQFF.

This clonotype has just a few counts. The chain recombines TRBV21-1 with TRBJ1-1; TRBD1, the table's D call, lacks a check against the DNA. TRBV21-1 is marked as a pseudogene. The CDR3 sequence is 16 residues long. This chain's CDR3 is CASSNGPRLMNTEAFF. For the CDR3, the DNA is TGTGCCAGCAGCAACGGCCCCCGTCTCATGAACACTGAAGCTTTCTTT.

This clonotype was counted at least ten times. This rearrangement joins TRBV29-1 to TRBJ2-1; 7 bases match TRBD1. CDR3 size: 12 residues. The germline gives CDR1 SQVTM, CDR2 ANQGSEA. V gave up 5 bases and J gave up 9 bases; unmatched junction bases: 7. The CDR3 DNA is TGCAGCGTTCGACAGGGTTACGGTGAGCAGTTCTTC. Its translation is CSVRQGYGEQFF.

The J gene is TRBJ1-2, the V gene TRBV4-2; 9 nucleotides align to TRBD1. The germline V gene encodes CDR1 LGHNA and CDR2 YNFKEQ. The CDR3 totals 17 residues. The V and J ends lost 1 base and 6 bases, in that order; junction bases with no gene match: 12. The CDR3 DNA follows: TGTGCCAGCAGCCAAGCGCCTTGGGACAGGGTGTCAGATGGCTACACCTTC. This sequence encodes CASSQAPWDRVSDGYTF.

This clonotype has at least ten counts. V and J are TRBV7-9 and TRBJ2-1, with D tentatively TRBD2 (5 bases). CDR1 SEHNR and CDR2 FQNEAQ come from the germline V gene (reference sequence). The V end was cut by 8 bases, the J end by 2 bases, with 10 bases between. The length of the CDR3 is 13 residues. CDR3 nucleotide sequence: TGTGCCAGCCCAAGCGGTACCTACAATGAGCAGTTCTTC. It yields the protein CASPSGTYNEQFF.